The table lists the clone carrying this T cell receptor (beta chain) with a few counts. This sample stems from a study of blood T cell repertoires in COVID-19. Across the whole study: Acute and convalescent COVID-19 specimens originated in the United States, Italy and Spain.

Data came from immunoSEQ multiplex PCR; TCRdb stores just in-frame clones and leaves some out. The table shows some 150,000 clones, with around 85% occurring only once. The junction had 15 bases not matched to a gene; V was cut back by 4 bases and J by 6 bases. Germline CDR1 LGHDT, CDR2 YNNKEL (reference sequence). This CDR3 is built from 17 residues. Sequencing was carried out using peripheral blood. This receptor was taken from a woman older than 75 with acute or convalescent COVID-19. The gene calls are TRBV3-1 (or the pseudogene TRBV3-2) and TRBJ2-7, with TRBD1 matching over 10 bases. The DNA for the CDR3 is TGTGCCAGCAGCCCCGGCTCCACCGGGACAGGGGCGAGCGAGCAGTACTTC. Translation: CASSPGSTGTGASEQYF.